This TCR beta chain appears in the sequencing data of a study of T cells after yellow fever vaccination. Study overall: The SMART-Seq v4 Ultra Low Input method served to prepare the low-cell-number fractions. Study-wide results and limits: Subsequent booster samples again held most clones from primary vaccination (96% CD4, roughly 91% CD8).

From the 5' RACE reads, TCRdb called clonotypes with MiXCR, one entry per CDR3 protein. The sample yields some 240,000 distinct CDR3 sequences, 5.2% seen once. Points on this clonotype: Its antigen is still unknown.

V lost 6 bases and J 6 bases, leaving 22 bases between the germline ends. The CDR3 contains 16 residues. Germline V gene data show CDR1 as LGHDT and CDR2 as YNNKEL (reference sequence). J is TRBJ2-3 and V is TRBV3-1, with D perhaps matching TRBD1 (6 bases). Sequences were derived from CD4+ T cells sorted from PBMCs, sampled on the day of the yellow fever booster vaccination. The TCR originated in a man between 18 and 35 years old who received the YFV17D yellow fever vaccine. The CDR3 spells CASRGGSLVLPDTQYF. The DNA of the CDR3 is TGTGCCAGCAGAGGGGGTAGTCTAGTTTTACCGGATACGCAGTATTTT.